This T cell receptor (beta chain) stems from a study of cytomegalovirus exposure and HLA in healthy donors. Regarding the study as a whole: Around 160 TCR beta chains were listed as cytomegalovirus-associated. Specificity for CMV antigens was confirmed in vitro for three of the CMV-associated chains.

Sequencing used immunoSEQ multiplex PCR; TCRdb keeps in-frame clones, though not all of them. The sample holds some 270,000 clones, 80% to 90% seen once. On this clone itself: The antigen is not known. Within the sample, other DNA sequences also encode this same CDR3.

Sample: PBMCs. This sequence originates from a woman between 18 and 30 years old in good health and CMV-seronegative.

The CDR3 DNA reads TGTGCCAGCAGTTTAGGACAGAACTATGGCTACACCTTC. Its translation: CASSLGQNYGYTF. The chain uses TRBV28 and TRBJ1-2, with D perhaps matching TRBD1 (6 bases). CDR1 and CDR2 from the germline V gene are MDHEN and SYDVKM. Trimming removed 2 bases from V and 2 bases from J, with 6 bases in between. CDR3 length: 13 amino acids.